Shown below are 30 T cell receptor beta chains from a single sample sequenced in a study of shared clonotypes between healthy human individuals. Sequencing was performed with immunoSEQ multiplex PCR; in TCRdb, only in-frame clones are kept and a portion is missing. This sample has 600,000 to 800,000 clones, with roughly two thirds found just once. Sequenced input: memory CD4+ T cells sorted from blood. The subset denotes: CD45RA-negative fraction. Source of these receptors: a young woman in good health.

This chain uses TRBV25-1 with TRBJ2-2, with 7 positions matching TRBD1. This CDR3 has 14 amino acids. The J segment lost 5 bases and the V segment lost 6 bases, leaving 6 bases of the junction unmatched. Germline assignment: CDR1 MGHDK and CDR2 SYGVNS. For the CDR3, the DNA is TGTGCCAGCAGAACAGGGGCAGGAACCGGGGAGCTGTTTTTT. This sequence encodes CASRTGAGTGELFF.

This clone was seen a handful of times. The rearrangement uses TRBV18 and TRBJ2-7, with 10 bases fitting TRBD2. This CDR3 contains 15 residues. The V and J ends lost 6 bases and 5 bases, in that order; junction bases with no gene match: 10. Germline lookup yields CDR1 KGHSH and CDR2 LQKENI. CDR3 amino acids: CASSHKGTSVHEQYF. CDR3 in DNA: TGTGCCAGCTCCCACAAGGGGACTAGCGTGCACGAGCAGTACTTC.

This chain uses TRBV2 with TRBJ2-3; TRBD2 aligns across 11 bases. From germline, CDR1 is SNHLY and CDR2 FYNNEI. V lost 6 bases, J lost 0 bases, and 5 bases stayed unmatched. The CDR3 length is 16 residues. This CDR3 reads CASSPGLADSTDTQYF. The CDR3 DNA is TGTGCCAGCAGCCCGGGACTAGCGGACAGCACAGATACGCAGTATTTT.

The chain uses TRBV28 and TRBJ1-1; D might be TRBD1 (5 bases). CDR1 is MDHEN and CDR2 is SYDVKM in the germline V gene. This CDR3 comprises 15 residues. Deletions cut 5 bases from V and 4 bases from J, with 17 bases between. The CDR3 protein is CASSTSSGRVTEAFF. The CDR3 DNA is TGTGCCAGCAGTACCTCCTCGGGACGAGTCACTGAAGCTTTCTTT. The variable domain in full, with the rest retrieved from reference TRBV28 and TRBJ1-1, is DVKVTQSSRYLVKRTGEKVFLECVQDMDHENMFWYRQDPGLGLRLIYFSYDVKMKEKGDIPEGYSVSREKKERFSLILESASTNQTSMYLCASSTSSGRVTEAFFGQGTRLTVV.

V is TRBV19 and J is TRBJ1-6; D possibly corresponds to TRBD1 (5 bases). Germline assignment: CDR1 LNHDA and CDR2 SQIVND (reference sequence). The V gene lost 6 bases and the J gene lost 7 bases, with 10 bases spanning the gap. The length of the CDR3 is 13 residues. The CDR3 is CASSRDGNSPLHF. The CDR3 DNA reads as TGTGCCAGTAGCCGGGACGGCAATTCACCCCTCCACTTT.

This chain joins TRBV12-2 and TRBJ1-1; the listed D gene, TRBD1, was not tested against the DNA. TRBV12-2 is labeled a pseudogene. The CDR3 consists of 16 residues. For the CDR3, the DNA is TGTGCAAGTCGCTTAAGACGGACAGGGGCGAACACTGAAGCTTTCTTT. It specifies CASRLRRTGANTEAFF.

This sequence joins TRBV5-1 and TRBJ2-7; possible D gene TRBD2, 5 bases. Germline V CDR1 and CDR2: SGHRS, YFSETQ. The CDR3 has 14 residues. V was clipped by 3 bases and J by 6 bases, with 16 bases between them. CDR3 protein: CASSYGDRNGEQYF. The CDR3 DNA reads as TGCGCCAGCAGCTACGGGGATCGGAATGGCGAGCAGTACTTC.

V is TRBV5-1 and J is TRBJ2-7; maybe TRBD1 (6 bases). Germline lookup yields CDR1 SGHRS and CDR2 YFSETQ. V was clipped by 4 bases and J by 6 bases, with 17 bases between them. The CDR3 has 14 residues. The CDR3 sequence: CASSLRQADGEQYF. The CDR3 bases are TGCGCCAGCAGCCTGAGACAGGCGGATGGCGAGCAGTACTTC.

This clone was counted only a few times. This rearrangement joins TRBV30 to TRBJ1-1; TRBD1 might be the D (5 bases). The length of the CDR3 is 13 residues. In germline, CDR1 is GTSNPN, CDR2 SVGIG (reference sequence). Trimming cost V 5 bases and J 3 bases, with 13 bases left between them. This CDR3 reads CAWSGTMDTEAFF. The CDR3 bases are TGTGCCTGGTCCGGGACTATGGACACTGAAGCTTTCTTT.

This chain links TRBV19 with TRBJ2-7; 9 nucleotides match TRBD2. Per the germline V gene, CDR1 is LNHDA and CDR2 is SQIVND (reference sequence). The junction had 7 bases not matched to a gene; V was cut back by 5 bases and J by 2 bases. This CDR3 has 15 residues. The CDR3 DNA reads TGTGCCAGTAGTGCCAGGGTAGCGGGGGCCTACGAGCAGTACTTC. Translating gives CASSARVAGAYEQYF.

This clone has just a few counts. The V and J genes are TRBV15 and TRBJ2-7; 7 bases are shared with TRBD2. Trimming cost V 3 bases and J 6 bases; bases outside gene matches: 2. The CDR3 covers 12 residues. Germline CDR1 reads LNHNV; CDR2 reads YYDKDF (reference sequence). In DNA form, the CDR3 reads TGTGCCACCAGCAGTGGCGGGGGCGAGCAGTACTTC. It translates to CATSSGGGEQYF.

V is TRBV7-9 and J is TRBJ2-7; D gene ambiguous. The CDR3 totals 13 residues. Germline CDR1 is SEHNR and CDR2 is FQNEAQ (reference sequence). V lost 5 bases, J lost 0 bases, and 8 bases lay in between. CDR3 protein: CASSRTSSYEQYF. The CDR3 nucleotides are TGTGCCAGCAGCAGGACCAGCTCCTACGAGCAGTACTTC.

V and J are TRBV25-1 and TRBJ1-5; no firm D call. This CDR3 has 15 amino acids. Trimming took off 6 bases at V and 3 bases at J, with 15 bases between the two ends. The germline CDR1 and CDR2 sequences are MGHDK and SYGVNS. CDR3 loop: CASRASGGVNQPQHF. CDR3 nucleotides: TGTGCCAGCAGGGCGTCAGGTGGAGTCAATCAGCCCCAGCATTTT.

This rearrangement joins TRBV28 to TRBJ1-2, with D tentatively TRBD1 (5 bases). Trimming cost V 8 bases and J 4 bases, with 11 bases left between them. Germline V gene data show CDR1 as MDHEN and CDR2 as SYDVKM. This CDR3 is built from 12 residues. CDR3 loop: CASHTGTYGYTF. CDR3 nucleotides: TGTGCCAGCCATACAGGTACCTATGGCTACACCTTC.

This chain links TRBV14 with TRBJ2-1; D may match TRBD1 or TRBD2 (5 bases each). V was pared by 0 bases and J by 5 bases, with 14 bases between. Germline V lookup: CDR1 SGHDN, CDR2 FVKESK. CDR3 length: 16 amino acids. The CDR3 loop reads CASSQDRDRWDNEQFF. In nucleotides, the CDR3 is TGTGCCAGCAGCCAAGATAGGGACCGATGGGACAATGAGCAGTTCTTC.

V is TRBV18 and J is TRBJ2-4; D not certain. CDR1 is KGHSH, CDR2 LQKENI, per germline. Trimming stripped 6 bases from V and 4 bases from J, with 10 bases between. The CDR3 is 13 amino acids. In DNA form, the CDR3 reads TGTGCCAGCTCGGCGTCAGAAAAAAACATTCAGTACTTC. Encoded protein: CASSASEKNIQYF.

V usage is TRBV28 and J usage is TRBJ2-6; D is ambiguous. V was clipped by 7 bases and J by 0 bases, with 10 bases between them. CDR1 is MDHEN, CDR2 SYDVKM, per germline. The CDR3 totals 15 residues. CDR3 nucleotide sequence: TGTGCCAGCACGGGCCGTCGCTCTGGGGCCAACGTCCTGACTTTC. Encoded protein: CASTGRRSGANVLTF.

V is TRBV7-2 and J is TRBJ2-1; TRBD2 matches at 12 bases. CDR3 length equals 15 residues. V gave up 5 bases and J gave up 3 bases; unmatched junction bases: 2. Per germline, CDR1 SGHTA and CDR2 FQGNSA. The CDR3 DNA sequence: TGTGCCAGCAGCCAGACTAGCGGGAGCTACAATGAGCAGTTCTTC. This gives the protein CASSQTSGSYNEQFF.

The chain uses TRBV7-9 and TRBJ2-2; D uncertain. The CDR3 covers 14 residues. Trimming pared 1 base from V and 2 bases from J, leaving 5 bases between. Per germline, CDR1 SEHNR and CDR2 FQNEAQ (reference sequence). CDR3 bases: TGTGCCAGCAGCTTAGGGGTAAACACCGGGGAGCTGTTTTTT. This encodes CASSLGVNTGELFF.

The table lists this clone with a count of one. This may be a read error, as it is one base from a much larger clone. Different DNA sequences within this sample yield the same CDR3. This chain links TRBV28 with TRBJ1-2; no clear D gene. CDR3 size: 11 residues. CDR1 and CDR2 from the germline V gene are MDHEN and SYDVKM. The V and J ends lost 6 bases and 1 base respectively, with 3 bases between them. CDR3 coding DNA: TGTGCCAGCAGGGGTAACTATGGCTACACCTTC. The encoded protein is CASRGNYGYTF.

As regards this clone: This specimen includes other DNA sequences encoding the same CDR3. The chain joins TRBV2 to TRBJ2-1; D not certain. V gave up 4 bases and J gave up 8 bases, with 6 bases separating them. The length of the CDR3 is 11 residues. In germline, CDR1 is SNHLY, CDR2 FYNNEI. CDR3: CASSVLDEQFF. The CDR3 nucleotides are TGTGCCAGCAGTGTCTTGGATGAGCAGTTCTTC.

The genes are TRBV4-2 and TRBJ2-3, with 8 bases aligning to TRBD1. In germline, CDR1 is LGHNA, CDR2 YNFKEQ. The CDR3 covers 17 residues. The V gene end was trimmed by 3 bases and the J gene end by 4 bases; junction bases not matched to a gene: 12. The CDR3 protein is CASSQLVGQGAADTQYF. DNA of the CDR3: TGTGCCAGCAGCCAGCTGGTGGGGCAGGGGGCGGCAGATACGCAGTATTTT.

The genes are TRBV27 and TRBJ2-3, with a tentative D call TRBD2 (5 bases). The V end was cut by 2 bases, the J end by 4 bases, with 7 bases between. CDR1 and CDR2 (germline): MNHEY, SMNVEV (reference sequence). CDR3 length: 13 residues. DNA of the CDR3: TGTGCCAGCAGTTTAAAGAGGGCAGATACGCAGTATTTT. Its translation: CASSLKRADTQYF.

The J gene is TRBJ2-5, the V gene TRBV13; 9 bases map to TRBD2. The J call may be in error: the DNA end matches TRBJ2-7 better. CDR3 length: 14 amino acids. The germline gives CDR1 PRHDT, CDR2 FYEKMQ (reference sequence). This chain's CDR3 is CASSLASGIYEQYF. The CDR3 DNA sequence: TGTGCCAGCAGCTTGGCTAGCGGGATATACGAGCAGTACTTC.

The chain combines TRBV7-8 with TRBJ1-2; D gene unclear. The CDR3 has 12 amino acids. Germline values: CDR1 SGHVS, CDR2 FQNEAQ. The V end lost 1 base, the J end lost 13 bases, and 13 bases lay between the germline ends. The DNA of the CDR3 is TGTGCCAGCAGCTTAGTGGTCGCCTTACTCACCTTC. Translated, it gives CASSLVVALLTF. Variable domain in full (rest from reference TRBV7-8 and TRBJ1-2): GAGVSQSPRYKVAKRGQDVALRCDPISGHVSLFWYQQALGQGPEFLTYFQNEAQLDKSGLPSDRFFAERPEGSVSTLKIQRTQQEDSAVYLCASSLVVALLTFGSGTRLTVV.

The genes are TRBV4-1 and TRBJ2-3, with 9 bases aligning to TRBD2. V lost 0 bases, J lost 4 bases, and 8 bases stayed unmatched. This CDR3 is 17 amino acids long. CDR1 is MGHRA, CDR2 YSYEKL, per germline. The CDR3 region is CASSQDRGTSRADTQYF. The CDR3 coding sequence is TGCGCCAGCAGCCAAGATAGAGGGACTAGCCGGGCAGATACGCAGTATTTT.

There are a few counts of this clone. The chain is built from TRBV27 and TRBJ1-4; a possible D gene is TRBD1 (5 bases). This CDR3 contains 14 residues. Trimming removed 1 base from V and 8 bases from J, with 11 bases in between. Germline CDR1 is MNHEY and CDR2 is SMNVEV (reference sequence). The CDR3: CASSLWAEGEKLFF. CDR3 sequence (DNA): TGTGCCAGCAGTTTATGGGCGGAGGGGGAAAAACTGTTTTTT.

The chain employs TRBV11-2 and TRBJ2-3; 7 bases match TRBD2. The trim removed 6 bases at V and 2 bases at J, leaving 8 bases unmatched. Germline V gene sequence: CDR1 SGHAT, CDR2 FQNNGV. The CDR3 spans 15 residues. The CDR3 protein is CASSLAGRNTDTQYF. The CDR3 nucleotides read TGTGCCAGCAGTCTAGCCGGGAGGAACACAGATACGCAGTATTTT. Using reference TRBV11-2 and TRBJ2-3 for the parts outside the CDR3, the full variable domain is EAGVAQSPRYKIIEKRQSVAFWCNPISGHATLYWYQQILGQGPKLLIQFQNNGVVDDSQLPKDRFSAERLKGVDSTLKIQPAKLEDSAVYLCASSLAGRNTDTQYFGPGTRLTVL.

J is TRBJ2-1 and V is TRBV7-2; 9 positions match TRBD2. J gave up 4 bases and V 2 bases, and 12 bases lay outside the gene matches. CDR1 and CDR2 (germline): SGHTA, FQGNSA. The CDR3 extends over 18 amino acids. The CDR3 DNA reads as TGTGCCAGCAGCTTAAACGGGGCTAGCGGGACCCAATACAATGAGCAGTTCTTC. As protein: CASSLNGASGTQYNEQFF.

The chain joins TRBV28 to TRBJ2-1; no definite D call. The CDR3 extends over 13 amino acids. The germline CDR1 and CDR2 sequences are MDHEN and SYDVKM. The V end was cut by 9 bases, the J end by 9 bases, with 18 bases between. For the CDR3, the DNA is TGTGCCAGTCACACCCCTAGGTTGGGTGAGCAGTTCTTC. Translation gives CASHTPRLGEQFF.